What follows is one TCR beta chain and its context. The repertoire was sequenced with immunoSEQ multiplex PCR; TCRdb's copy has only in-frame clones and lacks some. The table lists about 2.2 million clones, just over 90% of them singletons, with 1.5% to 2% in the top ten. The record originates from a study of shared clonotypes between healthy human individuals. The overall study: Donors had three CD4 naive, three CD4 memory, two CD8 naive and one CD8 memory plate apiece.

Trimming removed 7 bases from V and 4 bases from J, with 19 bases in between. The germline CDR1 and CDR2 sequences are WSHSY and SAAADI. CDR3 size: 15 residues. Naive CD8 populations comprised CD45RO-negative cells positively selected for CCR7, excluding terminally differentiated effector memory CD45RA+ cells. Donors comprised healthy HIV-negative adults lacking recent acute infections or vaccinations. The chain employs TRBV10-2 and TRBJ1-2, with D uncertain. The origin of this receptor is a man aged 18 to 30 in good health. Some clones in this sample may be carry-over from other donors' samples. The sequenced sample consisted of naive CD8+ T cells from PBMCs. The CDR3 DNA reads as TGCGCCAGCACTACCTTCAAGGGAGACACCTATGGCTACACCTTC. As protein: CASTTFKGDTYGYTF.